What follows are 21 T cell receptor beta chains derived from one specimen sequenced in a study of CD8 T cells in Susac syndrome. Random-hexamer reverse transcription was applied to about 0.45 to 1 ug RNA. Via MiXCR, TCRdb re-called the immunoSEQ multiplex PCR reads, giving one row per CDR3 protein. There are around 170,000 distinct CDR3 sequences in the sample; 95% occur only once, and around 0.16% lies in the top ten. Material for sequencing was CD8+ T cells from PBMCs. All receptors come from a human donor with Susac syndrome.

This chain links TRBV4-1 with TRBJ2-7; D remains ambiguous. The CDR3 is 14 amino acids. V was trimmed by 1 base and J by 2 bases, leaving 9 bases between them. The germline V gene has CDR1 MGHRA and CDR2 YSYEKL. CDR3 DNA: TGCGCCAGCAGCCAAGTTGGCGTAACCTACGAGCAGTACTTC. This codes for CASSQVGVTYEQYF.

The chain joins TRBV4-1 to TRBJ1-2; 9 positions agree with TRBD1. CDR3 size: 15 residues. V dropped 3 bases and J dropped 3; count of bases not matched to a gene: 5. CDR1 and CDR2 (germline): MGHRA, YSYEKL. CDR3 protein: CASSQPGQGDYGYTF. The CDR3 DNA sequence: TGCGCCAGCAGCCAGCCGGGACAGGGAGACTATGGCTACACCTTC.

The V call is TRBV13, the J call TRBJ1-1; D is unclear. The CDR3 runs to 15 residues. V gave up 4 bases and J gave up 5 bases, with 17 bases separating them. CDR1 and CDR2 (germline): PRHDT, FYEKMQ (reference sequence). In DNA form, the CDR3 reads TGTGCCAGCAGCTCGATTTTTGGGGATGGAACTGAAGCTTTCTTT. Protein product: CASSSIFGDGTEAFF.

This chain uses TRBV4-1 with TRBJ1-5; D unclear. CDR1 MGHRA and CDR2 YSYEKL come from the germline V gene. The germline V and J ends were trimmed by 0 bases and 3 bases, with 15 bases remaining between them. The CDR3 is 17 residues long. CDR3 in amino acids: CASSQDLPGLLNQPQHF. CDR3 DNA: TGCGCCAGCAGCCAAGATCTGCCGGGCCTACTCAATCAGCCCCAGCATTTT.

This sequence joins TRBV30 and TRBJ2-4, with D unclear. Trimming removed 3 bases at V and 2 bases at J, with 8 bases between. The CDR3 consists of 13 residues. Germline loops: CDR1 GTSNPN, CDR2 SVGIG (reference sequence). CDR3 DNA: TGTGCCTGGAGGAAGAAAACCAAAAACATTCAGTACTTC. It yields the protein CAWRKKTKNIQYF.

The chain is built from TRBV4-1 and TRBJ2-1; 9 bases are a match to TRBD2. V lost 1 base to trimming and J lost 7 bases; unmatched junction nucleotides: 14. Germline loops: CDR1 MGHRA, CDR2 YSYEKL. This CDR3 has 18 amino acids. Here the CDR3 reads CASSQASLRREGRNEQFF. In nucleotides, the CDR3 is TGCGCCAGCAGCCAAGCTTCTCTCCGGCGGGAGGGCCGGAATGAGCAGTTCTTC.

This chain links TRBV9 with TRBJ2-1, with TRBD2 matching 14 bases. After removal of 0 bases from V and 5 bases from J, the junction contained 7 bases not matched to a gene. This CDR3 has 18 residues. CDR1 is SGDLS and CDR2 is YYNGEE in the germline V gene. CDR3 protein: CASSVGGGLAGAHNEQFF. The CDR3 bases are TGTGCCAGCAGCGTAGGAGGGGGACTAGCGGGGGCCCACAATGAGCAGTTCTTC.

The chain has TRBV12-3 or TRBV12-4 and TRBJ2-5; D remains unclear. This CDR3 comprises 14 residues. V was trimmed by 10 bases and J by 2 bases, leaving 17 bases between them. The CDR3 protein is CATYPGSGQETQYF. In DNA, the CDR3 is TGTGCCACCTACCCGGGCTCGGGTCAAGAGACCCAGTACTTC.

The J gene is TRBJ1-4, the V gene TRBV27; 7 bases agree with TRBD1. The junction had 8 bases not matched to a gene; V was cut back by 0 bases and J by 7 bases. In germline, CDR1 is MNHEY, CDR2 SMNVEV (reference sequence). The CDR3 has 16 residues. CDR3 protein: CASSLSWGTDSEKLFF. The CDR3 region has the DNA TGTGCCAGCAGTTTATCATGGGGGACAGACTCTGAAAAACTGTTTTTT.

This rearrangement joins TRBV12-3 or TRBV12-4 to TRBJ1-1; D gene unclear. Trimming took 3 bases from V and 6 from J, leaving 11 bases between them. This CDR3 spans 13 amino acids. DNA of the CDR3: TGTGCCAGCAGTTTTGGGTGGATCTCTGAAGCTTTCTTT. Its protein product is CASSFGWISEAFF.

This chain joins TRBV12-3 or TRBV12-4 and TRBJ2-3, with a possible D match to TRBD2 (6 bases). This CDR3 contains 12 residues. The ends were cut back, 7 bases at V and 6 bases at J, with 11 bases in the middle. The DNA for the CDR3 is TGTGCCAGCACCAGGGACTCGGATACGCAGTATTTT. This translates into CASTRDSDTQYF.

The chain recombines TRBV27 with TRBJ2-4; D unresolved. V was trimmed by 7 bases and J by 8 bases, leaving 12 bases between them. Germline CDR1 and CDR2: MNHEY and SMNVEV (reference sequence). The CDR3 loop spans 12 amino acids. CDR3 loop: CASNLLQDIQYF. Written as DNA, the CDR3 is TGTGCCAGCAACCTCCTTCAGGACATTCAGTACTTC.

This sequence joins TRBV12-3 or TRBV12-4 and TRBJ2-1; D is possibly TRBD2 (6 bases). This CDR3 comprises 14 residues. V was trimmed by 3 bases and J by 5 bases, leaving 11 bases between them. CDR3 amino acids: CASSFSRENNEQFF. The CDR3 DNA reads TGTGCCAGCAGTTTCTCTCGGGAGAACAATGAGCAGTTCTTC.

This rearrangement joins TRBV12-3 or TRBV12-4 to TRBJ2-1; weak D call: TRBD2 (5 bases). CDR3 length: 15 amino acids. V lost 7 bases and J lost 1, with 14 bases in between. CDR3 amino acids: CASTPDEGSYNEQFF. In DNA form, the CDR3 reads TGTGCCAGCACCCCTGACGAGGGTTCCTACAATGAGCAGTTCTTC.

CDR3 sequence: CASRTPRGQGADTQYF. CDR3 DNA: TGTGCCAGCAGAACCCCCAGGGGGCAGGGTGCAGATACGCAGTATTTT. The V gene is TRBV7-8, the J gene TRBJ2-3, with 8 bases lining up with TRBD1. Trimming at V came to 6 bases and at J to 4 bases, leaving 12 bases not matched to a gene. This CDR3 spans 16 amino acids. The germline V gene has CDR1 SGHVS and CDR2 FQNEAQ.

The genes are TRBV6-5 and TRBJ1-2; D call uncertain. V was pared by 0 bases and J by 4 bases, with 6 bases between. Germline CDR1 and CDR2: MNHEY and SVGAGI. This CDR3 contains 13 residues. The CDR3 bases are TGTGCCAGCAGTTACTCACAGCTCTATGGCTACACCTTC. Amino acids: CASSYSQLYGYTF.

The genes are TRBV11-2 and TRBJ2-1; the D gene is possibly TRBD1 (5 bases). Trimming shortened V by 1 base and J by 6 bases, and 13 bases separated the two germline ends. The CDR3 consists of 15 residues. Germline values: CDR1 SGHAT, CDR2 FQNNGV. CDR3 sequence reads: CASSLGELGRNEQFF. CDR3 DNA: TGTGCCAGCAGCTTAGGGGAATTGGGGCGCAATGAGCAGTTCTTC.

The chain recombines TRBV7-9 with TRBJ2-5, with D tentatively TRBD1 (6 bases). This CDR3 is 16 amino acids long. Germline CDR1 and CDR2: SEHNR and FQNEAQ (reference sequence). Trimming shortened V by 1 base and J by 7 bases, and 19 bases separated the two germline ends. CDR3 protein: CASSLGQGHLNLTQYF. Written as DNA, the CDR3 is TGTGCCAGCAGCTTAGGTCAGGGACACCTGAATTTGACCCAGTACTTC.

This chain joins TRBV9 and TRBJ2-1; TRBD2 agrees at 13 bases. Losses at the gene ends were 2 bases for V and 8 bases for J; bases not matched to a gene: 4. Per germline, CDR1 SGDLS and CDR2 YYNGEE. This CDR3 has 15 residues. The CDR3 bases are TGTGCCAGCAGCGTCGGGACTAGCGGGATTGATGAGCAGTTCTTC. Its protein is CASSVGTSGIDEQFF.

The rearrangement uses TRBV6-5 and TRBJ1-4, with D perhaps matching TRBD1 (5 bases). Germline lookup yields CDR1 MNHEY and CDR2 SVGAGI. The CDR3 runs to 12 residues. Trimming removed 2 bases at V and 12 bases at J, with 10 bases between. CDR3 loop: CASSYMQGQLFF. CDR3 in DNA: TGTGCCAGCAGTTACATGCAGGGACAACTGTTTTTT.

The chain is built from TRBV4-2 and TRBJ1-4; D remains ambiguous. The V gene lost 0 bases and the J gene lost 0 bases, with 8 bases spanning the gap. Per germline, CDR1 LGHNA and CDR2 YNFKEQ. The CDR3 length is 16 residues. Here the CDR3 DNA reads TGTGCCAGCAGCCAAGATGGTCAGGCAACTAATGAAAAACTGTTTTTT. Translated, it gives CASSQDGQATNEKLFF.